This T cell receptor (beta chain) was sequenced in a study of regulatory T cells in long-lasting Graves disease. Study-wide findings and caveats: Whereas new patients shared about 980 public clonotypes, persistent patients shared more, at a few thousand.

At least ten counts were recorded for this clonotype. Antigen: not known. Arm-PCR with iRepertoire HTBI primers amplified the CDR3 regions for these TCR beta libraries. TCRdb re-derived calls from the multiplex PCR reads in MiXCR, one entry per CDR3 protein. Of about 470,000 distinct CDR3 sequences listed, roughly 20% are singletons. As to time point: persistent/refractory GD, antithyroid drugs over 5 years with positive TRAb. There was RNA extracted from PBMCs, and the TCR library was made from it. Trimming took 3 bases from V and 4 from J, leaving 12 bases between them. Germline V CDR1 and CDR2: MDHEN, SYDVKM. This CDR3 spans 15 amino acids.

The chain uses TRBV28 and TRBJ2-2, with a weak D call TRBD1 (5 bases). Source: peripheral blood mononuclear cells (PBMCs), taken when the disease was refractory, from a patient treated with antithyroid drugs. This TCR came from a female donor with Graves disease. CDR3 protein: CASSFIQGSTGELFF. CDR3 coding DNA: TGTGCCAGCAGTTTCATCCAGGGTAGCACCGGGGAGCTGTTTTTT.